A selection of T cell receptor beta chains follows, all from one sample in a study of blood T cell repertoires in COVID-19. Repertoires were generated with immunoSEQ multiplex PCR, while TCRdb's copy carries only in-frame clones and drops some. Seen here are some 110,000 clones, about 88% observed once, and the top ten hold approximately 1.5%. The sample comprised peripheral blood. These receptors were obtained from a man aged 35-49 years with acute or convalescent COVID-19. Both conserved end residues are part of each CDR3. D genes are given only for firm matches. Expanded clones get a size class; other rows say once, few or many, or leave the size out.

>.|TRBV6-5|TRBD2|TRBJ2-5
CASTWGLAGQETQYF
TGTGCCAGCACCTGGGGACTAGCGGGGCAAGAGACCCAGTACTTC
>.|TRBV12-1|.|TRBJ2-7
CASTYPPGLVYEQYF
TGTGCCAGCACCTATCCACCGGGACTAGTCTACGAGCAGTACTTC
>.|TRBV19|.|TRBJ1-2
CASTIRGYYGYTF
TGTGCCAGTACCATACGGGGGTACTATGGCTACACCTTC
>.|TRBV21-1|.|TRBJ2-1
CASSKGPPGEQFF
TGTGCCAGCAGCAAAGGCCCCCCCGGGGAGCAGTTCTTC
>.|TRBV5-6|.|TRBJ2-3
CASSSRGTDTQYF
TGTGCCAGCAGCTCGCGGGGCACAGATACGCAGTATTTT
>.|TRBV11-2|.|TRBJ2-7
CASSLSPSSADDEQYF
TGTGCCAGCAGCTTATCCCCCTCTAGCGCGGACGACGAGCAGTACTTC
>.|TRBV12-3/TRBV12-4|.|TRBJ1-4
CASRWVGGEKLFF
TGTGCCAGCAGGTGGGTCGGAGGTGAAAAACTGTTTTTT
>.|TRBV6-2/TRBV6-3|.|TRBJ2-1
CASSFRVARNTYNEQFF
TGTGCCAGCAGTTTCCGTGTGGCGCGGAACACCTACAATGAGCAGTTCTTC
>.|TRBV5-6|TRBD2|TRBJ2-2
CASSLAGVLAGGPGELFF
TGTGCCAGCAGCTTGGCCGGCGTACTAGCGGGAGGGCCCGGGGAGCTGTTTTTT
>.|TRBV11-2|TRBD1|TRBJ2-2
CASSSLWTGDTGELFF
TGTGCCAGCAGCTCTCTGTGGACAGGGGATACCGGGGAGCTGTTTTTT
>.|TRBV3-1/TRBV3-2|TRBD1|TRBJ2-3
CASSQDVGTATDTQYF
TGTGCCAGCAGCCAAGATGTTGGGACAGCCACAGATACGCAGTATTTT
>.|TRBV4-3|TRBD2|TRBJ2-1
CASSPGELAGPYNEQFF
TGCGCCAGCAGCCCCGGGGAACTAGCGGGGCCTTACAATGAGCAGTTCTTC
>.|TRBV6-5|.|TRBJ2-7
CASSYEGYYEQYF
TGTGCCAGCAGTTACGAGGGTTACTACGAGCAGTACTTC
>.|TRBV18|TRBD1|TRBJ1-1
CASSPTRQGARNEAFF
TGTGCCAGCTCACCAACGCGACAGGGGGCGCGGAATGAAGCTTTCTTT
>.|TRBV28|TRBD1|TRBJ2-7
CASSPGQGPRYEQYF
TGTGCCAGCAGTCCGGGACAGGGGCCAAGGTACGAGCAGTACTTC
>.|TRBV27|TRBD2|TRBJ2-1
CASSLSISGRGYNEQFF
TGTGCCAGCAGTTTATCGATCAGCGGGAGGGGATACAATGAGCAGTTCTTC
>.|TRBV19|TRBD1|TRBJ2-7
CATSEGTGLYEQYF
TGTGCCACTTCTGAGGGGACAGGACTCTACGAGCAGTACTTC
>.|TRBV2|.|TRBJ2-1
CASSGQMVASEQFF
TGTGCCAGCAGTGGTCAGATGGTTGCTAGTGAGCAGTTCTTC
>few|TRBV29-1|.|TRBJ2-1
CSVARQGSYNEQFF
TGCAGCGTTGCGCGCCAGGGTAGTTACAATGAGCAGTTCTTC
>.|TRBV5-1|TRBD2|TRBJ2-3
CASRRTAGPAAGGGTDTQYF
TGCGCCAGCAGGAGGACAGCCGGACCCGCGGCGGGAGGGGGCACAGATACGCAGTATTTT
>.|TRBV3-1/TRBV3-2|.|TRBJ2-5
CASRGHLETQYF
TGTGCCAGCAGAGGACATTTAGAGACCCAGTACTTC
>.|TRBV24-1|.|TRBJ1-3
CATSDLHGGALGNTIYF
TGTGCCACCAGTGATTTGCACGGGGGGGCATTGGGAAACACCATATATTTT
>few|TRBV3-1/TRBV3-2|TRBD1|TRBJ1-2
CASSRRDRGDGYTF
TGTGCCAGCAGCCGAAGGGACAGGGGAGATGGCTACACCTTC
>once|TRBV11-2|.|TRBJ1-1
CASSFRDYRNTEAFF
TGTGCCAGCAGTTTCCGGGACTACAGGAACACTGAAGCTTTCTTT
>.|TRBV6-5|.|TRBJ1-2
CASKNTAYGYTF
TGTGCCAGCAAAAACACCGCTTATGGCTACACCTTC
>.|TRBV18|.|TRBJ1-1
CASSPVVGRGTEAFF
TGTGCCAGCTCACCAGTTGTGGGGCGAGGCACTGAAGCTTTCTTT